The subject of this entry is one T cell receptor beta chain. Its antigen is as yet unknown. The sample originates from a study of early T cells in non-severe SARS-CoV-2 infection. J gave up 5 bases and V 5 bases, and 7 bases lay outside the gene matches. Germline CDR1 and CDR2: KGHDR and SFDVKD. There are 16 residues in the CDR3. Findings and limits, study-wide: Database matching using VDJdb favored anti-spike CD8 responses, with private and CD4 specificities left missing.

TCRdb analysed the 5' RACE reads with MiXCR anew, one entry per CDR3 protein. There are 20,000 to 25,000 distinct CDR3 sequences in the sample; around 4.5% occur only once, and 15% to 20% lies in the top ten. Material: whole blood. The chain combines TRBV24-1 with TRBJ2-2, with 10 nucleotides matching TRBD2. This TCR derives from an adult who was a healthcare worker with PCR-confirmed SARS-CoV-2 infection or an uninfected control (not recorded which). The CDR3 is CATSVEREGRTGELFF. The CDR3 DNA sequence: TGTGCCACCAGTGTCGAGCGGGAGGGCCGGACCGGGGAGCTGTTTTTT.